A single T cell receptor (beta chain) is shown here with its context. The target antigen is unknown. CD45RO-negative, CCR7-positively selected cells formed the naive CD8 fraction, excluding terminally differentiated effector memory CD45RA+ cells. Study donors comprised healthy, HIV-negative adults devoid of recent acute infection or vaccination. Sequencing was performed with immunoSEQ multiplex PCR; in TCRdb, only in-frame clones are kept and a portion is missing. The profile shows about 750,000 clones, roughly 92% of them singletons. The sample originates from a study of shared clonotypes between healthy human individuals. As for the study in general: Each donor contributed plates that comprised three CD4 naive, three CD4 memory, two CD8 naive and one CD8 memory. Broader study findings: It was anticipated that sequencing depth would influence how many clonotypes donors shared. Donor scarcity curtailed the genetic and exposure-history diversity represented herein.

V lost 0 bases, J lost 4 bases, and 9 bases lay in between. The CDR3 has 15 amino acids. Germline loops: CDR1 LGHNA, CDR2 YSLEER. The sequencing sample was made of naive CD8+ T cells sorted from blood. The clonotype was recovered from a man aged 25 to 45 in good health. The chain carries TRBV4-3 and TRBJ1-4; D gene uncertain. CDR3 nucleotides: TGCGCCAGCAGCCAAGATCCCACAGATAATGAAAAACTGTTTTTT. Residues: CASSQDPTDNEKLFF.